Listed here are 27 T cell receptor beta chains from one sample, sequenced in a study of blood T cell repertoires in COVID-19. The table came from immunoSEQ multiplex PCR; TCRdb's copy has only in-frame clones and leaves some out. The sample shows around 200,000 clones, about nine tenths of them seen only once. The sample consisted of peripheral blood. These receptor sequences come from a man at least 80 years old with acute or convalescent COVID-19.

The chain is built from TRBV5-3 and TRBJ2-5; 9 bases map to TRBD2. TRBV5-3 has ORF status, its function being uncertain. The length of the CDR3 is 18 residues. The ends lost 1 base at V and 6 bases at J; junction bases unmatched: 16. The CDR3 DNA reads TGTGCCAGAAGCTTGCCCCCTCTCCGGCGGGAGGGCGGGCAGACCCAGTACTTC. It encodes CARSLPPLRREGGQTQYF.

The chain is built from TRBV10-2 and TRBJ2-1, with TRBD2 matching over 9 bases. Germline values: CDR1 WSHSY, CDR2 SAAADI. Trimming at V came to 11 bases and at J to 8 bases, leaving 22 bases not matched to a gene. The CDR3 is 17 amino acids. CDR3 in DNA: TGCGCCCCCACTAGGTGCGGGGGGGGAGAAGGGAGGGATGAGCAGTTCTTC. Translating gives CAPTRCGGGEGRDEQFF.

The gene calls are TRBV19 and TRBJ1-2; 11 bases align to TRBD1. Germline CDR1 is LNHDA and CDR2 is SQIVND (reference sequence). V was pared by 6 bases and J by 7 bases, with 10 bases of the junction left unmatched. The CDR3 is made up of 15 amino acids. The CDR3 DNA reads as TGTGCCAGTAGCTCCGCCTGGACAGGGGGCACTGGCTACACCTTC. Translation gives CASSSAWTGGTGYTF.

This clone was seen only once. The chain uses TRBV14 and TRBJ2-1, with 7 bases lining up with TRBD1. Germline lookup yields CDR1 SGHDN and CDR2 FVKESK. The CDR3 runs 16 residues. V trimming: 3 bases; J trimming: 5 bases; junction bases outside the gene matches: 10. The CDR3 DNA is TGTGCCAGCAGCCAGAACCTCGGGACAGCGAACAATGAGCAGTTCTTC. Protein sequence: CASSQNLGTANNEQFF. Supplemented by reference TRBV14 and TRBJ2-1, the full variable domain reads EAGVTQFPSHSVIEKGQTVTLRCDPISGHDNLYWYRRVMGKEIKFLLHFVKESKQDESGMPNNRFLAERTGGTYSTLKVQPAELEDSGVYFCASSQNLGTANNEQFFGPGTRLTVL.

The chain joins TRBV14 to TRBJ2-2; TRBD2 matches at 12 bases. The J segment lost 3 bases and the V segment lost 1 base, leaving 15 bases of the junction unmatched. Germline-derived CDR1 and CDR2 are SGHDN and FVKESK. The CDR3 extends over 21 amino acids. CDR3 in amino acids: CASSQVSPEKGLAGYTGELFF. CDR3 coding DNA: TGTGCCAGCAGCCAAGTTTCGCCTGAGAAAGGACTAGCGGGGTACACCGGGGAGCTGTTTTTT.

The chain joins TRBV18 to TRBJ1-1; D not certain. Trimming stripped 1 base from V and 1 base from J, with 7 bases between. Germline CDR1 reads KGHSH; CDR2 reads LQKENI. The CDR3 extends over 14 amino acids. The CDR3 DNA reads as TGTGCCAGCTCACCACTCGAGGGGAACACTGAAGCTTTCTTT. Translated: CASSPLEGNTEAFF.

The gene calls are TRBV10-1 and TRBJ1-6; 7 bases are a match to TRBD1. J gave up 4 bases and V 2 bases, and 5 bases lay outside the gene matches. The CDR3 loop spans 16 amino acids. Germline values: CDR1 WNHNN, CDR2 SYGVQD (reference sequence). CDR3 nucleotides: TGCGCCAGCAGTGAGAGGGGGCAGGGTTATAATTCACCCCTCCACTTT. The encoded protein is CASSERGQGYNSPLHF.

The chain combines TRBV15 with TRBJ2-7, with TRBD1 matching over 8 bases. The V segment lost 0 bases and the J segment 6 bases; nucleotides outside the gene matches: 7. Germline V gene lookup returns CDR1 LNHNV and CDR2 YYDKDF (reference sequence). The CDR3 extends over 15 amino acids. CDR3 sequence: CATSRDRGQYFEQYF. DNA for the CDR3: TGTGCCACCAGCAGAGACAGGGGGCAGTACTTCGAGCAGTACTTC. The entire variable domain, with the rest obtained from reference TRBV15 and TRBJ2-7, is as follows: DAMVIQNPRYQVTQFGKPVTLSCSQTLNHNVMYWYQQKSSQAPKLLFHYYDKDFNNEADTPDNFQSRRPNTSFCFLDIRSPGLGDTAMYLCATSRDRGQYFEQYFGPGTRLTVT.

The CDR3 loop is CASSYGGSNQPQHF. The CDR3 bases are TGTGCCAGCAGTTACGGCGGGAGCAATCAGCCCCAGCATTTT. The chain joins TRBV6-5 to TRBJ1-5; D unresolved. The CDR3 is 14 residues long. Germline assignment: CDR1 MNHEY and CDR2 SVGAGI. Trimming cost V 2 bases and J 1 base, with 6 bases left between them.

The chain carries TRBV6-6 and TRBJ2-1; the match to TRBD2 covers 13 bases. The CDR3 extends over 16 amino acids. The germline V gene encodes CDR1 MNHNY and CDR2 SVGAGI (reference sequence). Unmatched junction bases numbered 10, after V lost 6 bases and J lost 8 bases. CDR3 protein: CASRERTSGSRDEQFF. The DNA for the CDR3 is TGTGCCAGCAGGGAACGGACTAGCGGGAGCCGCGATGAGCAGTTCTTC.

V is TRBV10-2 and J is TRBJ2-7, with D perhaps matching TRBD2 (5 bases). Germline CDR1 WSHSY, CDR2 SAAADI. V was shortened by 3 bases and J by 6 bases, with 21 bases between the two germline ends. There are 16 residues in the CDR3. The CDR3 loop is CASSDTPGIPPGEQYF. DNA for the CDR3: TGCGCCAGCAGTGATACACCGGGGATCCCGCCCGGCGAGCAGTACTTC.

V is TRBV27 and J is TRBJ1-5, with TRBD1 matching 7 bases. The CDR3 contains 13 residues. V shed 2 bases and J 7 bases; nucleotides not matched to a gene: 2. Germline loops: CDR1 MNHEY, CDR2 SMNVEV (reference sequence). CDR3 sequence: CASSLRGLQPQHF. The CDR3, as DNA: TGTGCCAGCAGTTTAAGGGGGCTGCAGCCCCAGCATTTT.

V usage is TRBV24-1 and J usage is TRBJ2-2, with D unresolved. The V end was cut by 0 bases, the J end by 8 bases, with 6 bases between. The CDR3 extends over 13 amino acids. Germline CDR1 is KGHDR and CDR2 is SFDVKD. The CDR3 loop is CATSDLRVGELFF. CDR3 DNA sequence: TGTGCCACCAGTGATTTGCGGGTTGGGGAGCTGTTTTTT.

This chain connects TRBV19 to TRBJ2-1; 13 bases align to TRBD2. The V segment lost 3 bases and the J segment 10 bases; nucleotides outside the gene matches: 9. Germline V gene data show CDR1 as LNHDA and CDR2 as SQIVND (reference sequence). This CDR3 spans 16 amino acids. The chain's CDR3 is CASSIRPGTSGIEQFF. The DNA of the CDR3 is TGTGCCAGTAGTATTAGGCCCGGGACTAGCGGGATAGAGCAGTTCTTC. The whole variable domain, filled in from reference TRBV19 and TRBJ2-1, reads DGGITQSPKYLFRKEGQNVTLSCEQNLNHDAMYWYRQDPGQGLRLIYYSQIVNDFQKGDIAEGYSVSREKKESFPLTVTSAQKNPTAFYLCASSIRPGTSGIEQFFGPGTRLTVL.

The CDR3 reads CSASTPDRGLETQYF. CDR3 DNA sequence: TGCAGTGCTAGTACTCCGGACAGGGGGTTAGAGACCCAGTACTTC. This chain joins TRBV20-1 and TRBJ2-5; TRBD1 matches at 10 bases. Trimming at V came to 3 bases and at J to 4 bases, leaving 8 bases not matched to a gene. CDR3 length: 15 amino acids. CDR1 and CDR2 from the germline V gene are DFQATT and SNEGSKA (reference sequence).

V and J are TRBV21-1 and TRBJ2-7; the D call of TRBD2 is as the table states it, not checked on the DNA. TRBV21-1 is flagged as a pseudogene. The CDR3 consists of 16 residues. The CDR3 spells CASSKSPGMRDYEQYF. The CDR3 coding sequence is TGTGCCAGCAGCAAAAGCCCGGGCATGAGGGATTACGAGCAGTACTTC.

The CDR3 spells CASVSGNHYGYTF. CDR3 coding DNA: TGTGCTAGTGTCTCAGGGAATCACTATGGCTACACCTTC. The rearrangement links TRBV12-5 to TRBJ1-2; perhaps TRBD1 as D (5 bases). Germline values: CDR1 LGHNT, CDR2 FRNRAP. V gave up 7 bases and J gave up 3 bases, with 12 bases separating them. There are 13 residues in the CDR3.

V usage is TRBV6-2 or TRBV6-3 and J usage is TRBJ2-7, with D perhaps TRBD1 (6 bases). Trimming left V 6 bases short and J 4 bases short, with 7 bases between. CDR1 is MNHEY and CDR2 is SVGEGT in the germline V gene. CDR3 size: 11 residues. CDR3 amino acids: CASSRGYEQYV. In DNA form, the CDR3 reads TGTGCCAGCAGCAGGGGTTACGAGCAGTACGTC.

The chain employs TRBV28 and TRBJ2-2, with a tentative D call TRBD1 (8 bases). CDR3 length: 15 residues. Germline CDR1 reads MDHEN; CDR2 reads SYDVKM. The ends were cut back, 7 bases at V and 4 bases at J, with 16 bases in the middle. CDR3 amino acids: CASIRTGRGTGELFF. CDR3 DNA sequence: TGTGCCAGCATAAGGACAGGGAGGGGCACCGGGGAGCTGTTTTTT.

This clone was counted only a few times. The CDR3 reads CASTQLGSYGYTF. The CDR3, as DNA: TGTGCCAGCACCCAACTGGGCAGTTATGGCTACACCTTC. The gene calls are TRBV11-3 and TRBJ1-2; D call uncertain. V was shortened by 7 bases and J by 5 bases, with 14 bases between the two germline ends. The length of the CDR3 is 13 residues. Germline lookup yields CDR1 SGHNT and CDR2 YENEEA.

This clone was detected once. The chain joins TRBV29-1 to TRBJ2-1; no clear D gene. The CDR3 runs to 16 residues. In germline, CDR1 is SQVTM, CDR2 ANQGSEA. Trimming pared 6 bases from V and 0 bases from J, leaving 18 bases between. This chain's CDR3 is CSVKNPRVSSYNEQFF. The DNA of the CDR3 is TGCAGCGTGAAAAACCCCCGTGTCAGCTCCTACAATGAGCAGTTCTTC.

The rearrangement links TRBV15 to TRBJ2-7; 11 nucleotides agree with TRBD1. Trimming cost V 4 bases and J 2 bases; bases outside gene matches: 1. Germline V CDR1 and CDR2: LNHNV, YYDKDF (reference sequence). This CDR3 spans 14 amino acids. CDR3 coding DNA: TGTGCCACCAGCAAGGACAGGGGGCCCTACGAGCAGTACTTC. It yields the protein CATSKDRGPYEQYF.

The chain is built from TRBV11-3 and TRBJ2-3; TRBD2 agrees at 7 bases. The length of the CDR3 is 16 residues. CDR1 and CDR2 from the germline V gene are SGHNT and YENEEA. V shed 5 bases, J shed 0 bases, and the junction held 8 bases outside the gene matches. In nucleotides, the CDR3 is TGTGCCAGCAGCCCACGCCTAGCGGCTAGCACAGATACGCAGTATTTT. Translation gives CASSPRLAASTDTQYF.

V and J are TRBV11-2 and TRBJ1-1, with 8 bases aligning to TRBD1. The CDR3 consists of 15 residues. The V and J ends lost 3 bases and 4 bases, in that order; junction bases with no gene match: 7. CDR1 and CDR2 (germline): SGHAT, FQNNGV. CDR3 loop: CASSLTGAGGTEAFF. The CDR3, as DNA: TGTGCCAGCAGCTTGACAGGGGCTGGCGGCACTGAAGCTTTCTTT.

The V call is TRBV7-2, the J call TRBJ2-3, with 12 nucleotides matching TRBD1. CDR3 length: 15 residues. The germline V gene has CDR1 SGHTA and CDR2 FQGNSA. V gave up 5 bases and J gave up 4 bases; unmatched junction bases: 4. CDR3 coding DNA: TGTGCCAGCAGCATCCGGGACAGGGGGCCAGATACGCAGTATTTT. It specifies CASSIRDRGPDTQYF.

The rearrangement joins TRBV21-1 to TRBJ2-7; the table's TRBD2 call for D was not verified on the DNA. TRBV21-1 is a listed pseudogene. The CDR3 is 15 amino acids. The CDR3 reads CASSKRTSGSYEQYV. DNA of the CDR3: TGTGCCAGCAGCAAACGGACTAGCGGGAGCTATGAGCAGTACGTC.

The J gene is TRBJ2-7, the V gene TRBV7-8; 11 positions match TRBD1. Germline lookup yields CDR1 SGHVS and CDR2 FQNEAQ. The ends lost 7 bases at V and 3 bases at J; junction bases unmatched: 2. The CDR3 has 13 amino acids. CDR3 sequence: CASKGTGGYEQYF. The CDR3 nucleotides are TGTGCCAGCAAGGGGACAGGGGGCTACGAGCAGTACTTC.